This T cell receptor (beta chain) derives from a study of blood T cell repertoires in COVID-19. About the research overall: T cells, B-cell-depleted T cells, or PBMCs provided the cDNA or gDNA that served as material.

The protocol was immunoSEQ multiplex PCR, while the TCRdb copy is restricted to in-frame clones and leaves out a portion. The sample lists 150,000 to 200,000 clones; around 79% were seen once. Only one count was recorded for this clone. Patients in Seattle were enrolled during active infection, then followed longitudinally. V trimming: 10 bases; J trimming: 6 bases; junction bases outside the gene matches: 3. CDR3 length: 11 residues. Germline CDR1 is MDHEN and CDR2 is SYDVKM. The sequenced material came from peripheral blood. This receptor was taken from a woman in her thirties or forties with COVID-19, enrolled during active disease. This rearrangement joins TRBV28 to TRBJ2-1, with TRBD1 identical over 7 bases. The CDR3 is CATNRGNEQFF. The CDR3 region has the DNA TGTGCCACCAACAGGGGCAATGAGCAGTTCTTC. The complete variable domain, with remaining parts taken from reference TRBV28 and TRBJ2-1, reads DVKVTQSSRYLVKRTGEKVFLECVQDMDHENMFWYRQDPGLGLRLIYFSYDVKMKEKGDIPEGYSVSREKKERFSLILESASTNQTSMYLCATNRGNEQFFGPGTRLTVL.